Listed here are 2 T cell receptor beta chains from one sample, sequenced in a study of blood T cell repertoires in COVID-19. Produced via immunoSEQ multiplex PCR; TCRdb's table is partial and in-frame only. The sample comprises 150,000 or so clones, 80% of which are singletons, and 3.4% rests with the top ten. The specimen was PBMCs or T cells enriched from blood (not recorded which). The receptors stem from a woman aged 60-70 years who had recovered from COVID-19.

J is TRBJ2-7 and V is TRBV3-1 (or the pseudogene TRBV3-2), with D possibly being TRBD2 (5 bases). Germline V CDR1 and CDR2: LGHDT, YNNKEL (reference sequence). With 0 bases removed from V and 2 bases from J, the gap between germline ends came to 14 bases. The CDR3 has 16 residues. In DNA, the CDR3 is TGTGCCAGCAGCCAAGATACTGACTACCCCACCTACGAGCAGTACTTC. Translating it yields CASSQDTDYPTYEQYF.

V usage is TRBV4-1 and J usage is TRBJ2-3; D may be TRBD2 (5 bases). Trimming took off 5 bases at V and 0 bases at J, with 12 bases between the two ends. CDR1 and CDR2 (germline): MGHRA, YSYEKL. The CDR3 totals 15 residues. The CDR3 sequence is CASSSRLPSTDTQYF. CDR3 nucleotides: TGCGCCAGCAGCTCACGACTACCCAGCACAGATACGCAGTATTTT.